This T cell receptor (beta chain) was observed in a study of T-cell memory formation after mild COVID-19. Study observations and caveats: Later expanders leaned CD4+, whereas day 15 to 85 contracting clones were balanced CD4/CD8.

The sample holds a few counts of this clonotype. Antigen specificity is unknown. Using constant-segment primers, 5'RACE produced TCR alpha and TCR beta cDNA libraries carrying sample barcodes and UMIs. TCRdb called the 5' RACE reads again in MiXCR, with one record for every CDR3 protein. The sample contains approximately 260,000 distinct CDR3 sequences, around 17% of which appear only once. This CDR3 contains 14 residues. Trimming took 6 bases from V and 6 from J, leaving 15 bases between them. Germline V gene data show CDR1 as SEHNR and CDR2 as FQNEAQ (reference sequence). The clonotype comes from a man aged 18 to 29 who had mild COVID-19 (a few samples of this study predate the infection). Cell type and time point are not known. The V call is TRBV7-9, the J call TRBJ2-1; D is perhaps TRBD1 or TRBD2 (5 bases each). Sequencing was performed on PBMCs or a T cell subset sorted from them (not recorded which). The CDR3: CASSGDAGPNEQFF. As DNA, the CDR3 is TGTGCCAGCAGTGGGGACGCCGGGCCCAATGAGCAGTTCTTC.